The 16 T cell receptor beta chains given below trace back to one sample, sequenced in a study of blood T cell repertoires in COVID-19. Repertoires were generated with immunoSEQ multiplex PCR, while TCRdb's copy carries only in-frame clones and drops some. Of around 170,000 clones in the sample, roughly 88% are singletons; the top ten hold around 8.6%. Sequences were obtained from PBMCs or T cells enriched from blood (not recorded which). Every receptor here comes from a woman aged 25 to 45 who had recovered from COVID-19.

For the CDR3, the DNA is TGTGCCAGCAGTTTGCGGGGGAGTGGAAACTATGGCTACACCTTC. It specifies CASSLRGSGNYGYTF. The V call is TRBV28, the J call TRBJ1-2, with D tentatively TRBD1 (5 bases). V lost 3 bases, J lost 2 bases, and 13 bases lay in between. Looked up from germline, CDR1 is MDHEN and CDR2 is SYDVKM. The CDR3 extends over 15 amino acids.

This chain links TRBV24-1 with TRBJ2-3; a possible D gene is TRBD1 (6 bases). The V gene lost 2 bases and the J gene lost 1 base, with 12 bases spanning the gap. Germline CDR1 is KGHDR and CDR2 is SFDVKD. There are 16 residues in the CDR3. As DNA, the CDR3 is TGTGCCACCAGTGATTCTCAGGGGCTGGGCACAGATACGCAGTATTTT. Translating gives CATSDSQGLGTDTQYF.

The V call is TRBV12-3 or TRBV12-4, the J call TRBJ1-2; D is possibly TRBD1 (5 bases). With 5 bases removed from V and 7 bases from J, the gap between germline ends came to 14 bases. This CDR3 is 13 amino acids long. CDR3 sequence (DNA): TGTGCCAGCAGTCTGGGGCATGGTGGTGGCTACACCTTC. This encodes CASSLGHGGGYTF.

This sequence joins TRBV5-1 and TRBJ2-7, with unresolved D. V gave up 0 bases and J gave up 6 bases, with 7 bases separating them. Germline CDR1 is SGHRS and CDR2 is YFSETQ. The length of the CDR3 is 12 residues. Written as DNA, the CDR3 is TGCGCCAGCAGCTTGGGACTCTCCGAGCAGTACTTC. Translation gives CASSLGLSEQYF.

The V and J genes are TRBV3-1 (or the pseudogene TRBV3-2) and TRBJ2-1; 13 nucleotides align to TRBD2. Germline-derived CDR1 and CDR2 are LGHDT and YNNKEL (reference sequence). The CDR3 runs to 18 residues. J was trimmed by 0 bases and V by 2 bases; bases with no gene match: 4. DNA of the CDR3: TGTGCCAGCAGCCAACCTACTAGCGGGAGGGGCTCCTACAATGAGCAGTTCTTC. It specifies CASSQPTSGRGSYNEQFF.

This clone was counted a few times. The J gene is TRBJ1-1, the V gene TRBV5-1, with D uncertain. CDR1 and CDR2 from the germline V gene are SGHRS and YFSETQ. V lost 0 bases, J lost 0 bases, and 12 bases lay in between. The CDR3 loop spans 16 amino acids. CDR3 sequence: CASSLAKEEVNTEAFF. CDR3 coding DNA: TGCGCCAGCAGCTTGGCCAAGGAGGAAGTGAACACTGAAGCTTTCTTT.

V is TRBV12-5 and J is TRBJ2-1; D not certain. Germline CDR1 and CDR2: LGHNT and FRNRAP. The CDR3 runs to 13 residues. V was shortened by 1 base and J by 6 bases, with 7 bases between the two germline ends. CDR3 in DNA: TGTGCTAGTGGTTTGGCCAGTTCCAATGAGCAGTTCTTC. It codes for CASGLASSNEQFF.

The rearrangement joins TRBV5-1 to TRBJ2-7; 8 bases fit TRBD2. In germline, CDR1 is SGHRS, CDR2 YFSETQ. V dropped 3 bases and J dropped 5; count of bases not matched to a gene: 7. This CDR3 contains 14 residues. Written as DNA, the CDR3 is TGCGCCAGCAGCTCGCCTGGGACTAGGAACGAGCAGTACTTC. This gives the protein CASSSPGTRNEQYF.

The chain is built from TRBV3-1 (or the pseudogene TRBV3-2) and TRBJ2-5; D remains unclear. This CDR3 is built from 15 residues. Trimming pared 1 base from V and 4 bases from J, leaving 13 bases between. Germline lookup yields CDR1 LGHDT and CDR2 YNNKEL (reference sequence). CDR3 DNA sequence: TGTGCCAGCAGCCAAGCGAGCGAGCACGGAGAGACCCAGTACTTC. It translates to CASSQASEHGETQYF.

The V gene is TRBV28, the J gene TRBJ2-7; perhaps TRBD2 as D (5 bases). The V and J ends lost 4 bases and 2 bases respectively, with 15 bases between them. The V gene's germline CDR1 is MDHEN and CDR2 SYDVKM. This CDR3 is 15 amino acids long. CDR3: CASSSFGGVTYEQYF. The CDR3 DNA follows: TGTGCCAGCAGTTCTTTTGGAGGAGTTACCTACGAGCAGTACTTC.

The chain couples TRBV5-5 to TRBJ2-7; TRBD1 might be the D (6 bases). V lost 0 bases and J 7 bases, leaving 11 bases between the germline ends. Per germline, CDR1 SGHKS and CDR2 YYEKEE (reference sequence). The CDR3 covers 13 residues. The CDR3 sequence is CASSLVPTGEQYF. Here the CDR3 DNA reads TGTGCCAGCAGCTTGGTTCCTACAGGGGAGCAGTACTTC.

The chain couples TRBV5-1 to TRBJ1-5; a weak D match, TRBD1 (6 bases). Trimming took 0 bases from V and 1 from J, leaving 14 bases between them. Germline V gene lookup returns CDR1 SGHRS and CDR2 YFSETQ. The CDR3 runs to 17 residues. The CDR3 protein is CASSLGVGAMSNQPQHF. The CDR3 DNA sequence: TGCGCCAGCAGCTTGGGAGTGGGGGCGATGAGCAATCAGCCCCAGCATTTT. The entire variable domain, with the rest obtained from reference TRBV5-1 and TRBJ1-5, is as follows: KAGVTQTPRYLIKTRGQQVTLSCSPISGHRSVSWYQQTPGQGLQFLFEYFSETQRNKGNFPGRFSGRQFSNSRSEMNVSTLELGDSALYLCASSLGVGAMSNQPQHFGDGTRLSIL.

The rearrangement joins TRBV27 to TRBJ2-1, with 9 bases identical to TRBD2. Germline CDR1 reads MNHEY; CDR2 reads SMNVEV (reference sequence). The CDR3 is made up of 15 amino acids. Losses at the gene ends were 5 bases for V and 3 bases for J; bases not matched to a gene: 5. The CDR3 bases are TGTGCCAGCAGTCGGACTAGCGAATACTACAATGAGCAGTTCTTC. It encodes CASSRTSEYYNEQFF.

The chain's CDR3 is CASSLPVRAAYNEQFF. DNA for the CDR3: TGTGCCAGCAGCTTACCTGTGAGGGCGGCCTACAATGAGCAGTTCTTC. The chain couples TRBV7-9 to TRBJ2-1; maybe TRBD2 (5 bases). This CDR3 comprises 16 residues. V dropped 2 bases and J dropped 2 bases, with 13 bases sitting between them. Per germline, CDR1 SEHNR and CDR2 FQNEAQ (reference sequence). Full variable domain (remainder filled in from reference TRBV7-9 and TRBJ2-1): DTGVSQNPRHKITKRGQNVTFRCDPISEHNRLYWYRQTLGQGPEFLTYFQNEAQLEKSRLLSDRFSAERPKGSFSTLEIQRTEQGDSAMYLCASSLPVRAAYNEQFFGPGTRLTVL.

This clone appeared a few times. The chain employs TRBV5-1 and TRBJ2-7; D ambiguous. The V and J ends lost 5 bases and 2 bases respectively, with 20 bases between them. The CDR3 sequence is 16 residues long. CDR1 is SGHRS, CDR2 YFSETQ, per germline. The CDR3 reads CASRPLSLLVPYEQYF. The DNA for the CDR3 is TGCGCCAGCAGGCCGCTCTCCCTTCTAGTCCCCTACGAGCAGTACTTC.

The chain couples TRBV19 to TRBJ1-3, with 10 bases that match TRBD1. J lost 4 bases, V lost 6 bases, and 9 bases had no gene match. Germline V gene data show CDR1 as LNHDA and CDR2 as SQIVND (reference sequence). This CDR3 spans 16 amino acids. The CDR3 DNA follows: TGTGCCAGTAGCGGGGAGACAGGGGGCTTCGGAAACACCATATATTTT. This sequence encodes CASSGETGGFGNTIYF.